A selection of T cell receptor beta chains follows, all from one sample in a study of OX40 agonist ivuxolimab in advanced cancers. Data came from immunoSEQ multiplex PCR; TCRdb stores just in-frame clones and leaves some out. The data contain under 50,000 clones, about nine tenths of them singletons. Sample: CD4+ or CD8+ T cells sorted from blood, taken in a trial of the OX40 agonist ivuxolimab. These receptors were collected from an adult with an advanced solid tumor such as melanoma, head and neck, liver or kidney cancer. Each CDR3 is given with its conserved first and last residue. Each record gives: J gene, D gene, clone size, V gene, CDR3 DNA, CDR3 protein. D genes are given only for firm matches. Expanded clones are given a class, and other clones once, few, many or no size at all.

TRBJ1-5 NA medium-sized TRBV2 TGTGCCAGCAGTGGCCCACGCAATCAGCCCCAGCATTTT CASSGPRNQPQHF
TRBJ2-3 TRBD1 NA TRBV19 TGTGCCAGTAGCCGACAGGGGGACACAGATACGCAGTATTTT CASSRQGDTDTQYF
TRBJ2-3 NA NA TRBV18 TGTGCCAGCTCACCACCGAGTAGTACAGATACGCAGTATTTT CASSPPSSTDTQYF
TRBJ1-2 NA NA TRBV5-6 TGTGCCAGCAGCTTGTTCTCACGAAGACAGGATGGCTACACCTTC CASSLFSRRQDGYTF
TRBJ2-3 NA few TRBV10-3 TGTGCCATCAGTGAGTCCTCTTGGGTCCTAAGCACAGATACGCAGTATTTT CAISESSWVLSTDTQYF
TRBJ2-5 NA NA TRBV2 TGTGCCAGCAGTGAGGGCAGCGGTGACAAGACCCAGTACTTC CASSEGSGDKTQYF
TRBJ1-4 NA NA TRBV2 TGTGCCAGCAGTGAACCGCGACAGGTTACTAATGAAAAACTGTTTTTT CASSEPRQVTNEKLFF
TRBJ1-4 NA NA TRBV11-2 TGTGCCAGCAGCTTACGGGGGGCCTTCAATGAAAAACTGTTTTTT CASSLRGAFNEKLFF
TRBJ1-5 NA NA TRBV2 TGTGCCAGCAGTGAAGCTGGCGGCTATGGAGGCAATCAGCCCCAGCATTTT CASSEAGGYGGNQPQHF
TRBJ2-4 TRBD2 NA TRBV19 TGTGCCAGTAGTGACCCGGGGGGGTTGGGTAACATTCAGTACTTC CASSDPGGLGNIQYF
TRBJ1-3 NA NA TRBV11-2 TGTGCCAGCAGTTTCCAGGGGTGGGATTCACTTGGAAACACCATATATTTT CASSFQGWDSLGNTIYF
TRBJ1-1 TRBD1 few TRBV9 TGTGCCAGCAGCCTTGACAGGGGGGGTGAAGCTTTCTTT CASSLDRGGEAFF
TRBJ1-5 TRBD1 NA TRBV5-4 TGTGCCAGCAGCTGGGACAGGGCTCAGCCCCAGCATTTT CASSWDRAQPQHF
TRBJ2-7 TRBD1 NA TRBV29-1 TGCAGCGTACTTGACAGGGCCTACGAGCAGTACTTC CSVLDRAYEQYF
TRBJ1-1 NA NA TRBV6-5 TGTGCCAGCAGCCGCTCCGGACTCAACACTGAAGCTTTCTTT CASSRSGLNTEAFF
TRBJ2-7 NA NA TRBV19 TGTGCCAGTAGTATAACTGGGCTAGTAAGATACGAGCAGTACTTC CASSITGLVRYEQYF
TRBJ2-7 NA once TRBV6-6 TGTGCCAGCAGCTTGCAGCCGTACGAGCAGTACTTC CASSLQPYEQYF